The sequence of this T cell receptor beta chain was determined in a study of early T cells in non-severe SARS-CoV-2 infection. Overall study context: From unsorted whole blood, bulk RNA was sequenced, and the chains remained unpaired.

This CDR3 has 13 residues. Germline V gene data show CDR1 as GTSNPN and CDR2 as SVGIG (reference sequence). V was pared by 5 bases and J by 1 base, with 12 bases between. Unique molecular identifiers (one per individual cDNA molecule) were attached. In TCRdb, the 5' RACE reads were re-called with MiXCR into one record per CDR3 protein. The sample records around 33,000 distinct CDR3 sequences, around 4.6% being singletons. Ten or more counts support this clonotype. V gene TRBV30 combines with J gene TRBJ2-7; D is unclear. The specimen sequenced was whole blood. The TCR originated in an adult who was a healthcare worker with PCR-confirmed SARS-CoV-2 infection or an uninfected control (not recorded which). DNA for the CDR3: TGTGCCTGGGATGTCGGCCAATCCTACGAGCAGTACTTC. This sequence encodes CAWDVGQSYEQYF.